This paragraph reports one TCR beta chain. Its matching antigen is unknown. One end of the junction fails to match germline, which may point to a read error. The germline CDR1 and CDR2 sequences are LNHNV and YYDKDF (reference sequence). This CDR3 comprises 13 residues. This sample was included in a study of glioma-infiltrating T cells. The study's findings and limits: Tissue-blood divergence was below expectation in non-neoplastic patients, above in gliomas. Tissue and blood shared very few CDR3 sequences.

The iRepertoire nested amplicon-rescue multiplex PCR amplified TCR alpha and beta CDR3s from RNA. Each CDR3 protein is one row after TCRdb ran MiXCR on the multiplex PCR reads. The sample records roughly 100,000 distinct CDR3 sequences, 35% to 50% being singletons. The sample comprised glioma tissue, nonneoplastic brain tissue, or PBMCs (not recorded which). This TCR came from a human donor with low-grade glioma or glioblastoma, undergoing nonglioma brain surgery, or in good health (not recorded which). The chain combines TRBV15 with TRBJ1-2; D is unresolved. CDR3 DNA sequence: TGTGCCACCAGCCCCATAGAGAACTATGGATACATCTTC. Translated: CATSPIENYGYIF. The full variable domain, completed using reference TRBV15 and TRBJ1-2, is DAMVIQNPRYQVTQFGKPVTLSCSQTLNHNVMYWYQQKSSQAPKLLFHYYDKDFNNEADTPDNFQSRRPNTSFCFLDIRSPGLGDTAMYLCATSPIENYGYIFGSGTRLTVV.